The T cell receptor beta chain under discussion was sequenced for a study of CD8+ T cells in alopecia areata. Study at large: Grafts of skin from C3H/HeJ donors aged roughly 6-13 months with spontaneous alopecia went to female C3H/HeJ mice aged roughly 7-11 weeks. Study observations and caveats: Clonality in lesional scalp, especially alopecia totalis/universalis, exceeded that of normal scalp. Besides other cells, scalp samples also yield sequences of resident alphabeta T cells from normal skin. With patients, TCR sharing proved less clear than in mice, a difference possibly related to HLA.

Isolated RNA was reverse transcribed into cDNA used as the sequencing template. Produced via immunoSEQ multiplex PCR; TCRdb's table is partial and in-frame only. The sample lists approximately 110,000 clones, none appearing once, the ten largest making up 15% to 20%. Many counts were recorded for this clone. Its antigen is unknown. The gene names here belong to mouse. With the read ending 4 residues before the CDR3 end, the germline J gene is used to fill in that end. Germline CDR1 and CDR2: NNHNN and SYGAGS (reference sequence). This CDR3 spans 12 amino acids. The sample was lesional skin. This chain connects TRBV13-2 to TRBJ2-5, with D perhaps matching TRBD1 (5 bases). This clonotype was obtained from a C3H/HeJ mouse with alopecia areata. Strain haplotype (MHC): H2-k. CDR3 bases read: TGTGCCAGCGGTGATGCAGGGGAC. Translation gives CASGDAGD. Given in full, the CDR3 is CASGDAGDTQYF.